A selection of T cell receptor beta chains follows, all from one sample in a study of cytomegalovirus exposure and HLA in healthy donors. Using immunoSEQ multiplex PCR, the repertoire was profiled, and TCRdb retains in-frame clones only, with some absent. The data show 150,000 to 200,000 clones, approximately 80% seen once. The sequencing sample was made of PBMCs. The receptors stem from a woman in her thirties in good health and CMV-seronegative. Both conserved end residues are trimmed from each CDR3. Fields, in order: D gene, V gene, CDR3 protein. A D gene is named only where the DNA matches it firmly.

d_call: TRBD2; v_call: TRBV5-1; cdr3_aa: ASSGAGFSTDTQY
d_call: .; v_call: TRBV30; cdr3_aa: AWENPDTQY
d_call: .; v_call: TRBV5-1; cdr3_aa: ASSLANSQETQY
d_call: TRBD2; v_call: TRBV11-3; cdr3_aa: ASSYDKAGLREQF
d_call: .; v_call: TRBV19; cdr3_aa: ASSSFSQETQY
d_call: .; v_call: TRBV4-2; cdr3_aa: ASSWDTPSQGYT
d_call: .; v_call: TRBV19; cdr3_aa: ASTRQINQPQH
d_call: TRBD2; v_call: TRBV4-3; cdr3_aa: ASSQGLAGTGTQY
d_call: .; v_call: TRBV30; cdr3_aa: AWSGSNYGYT
d_call: .; v_call: TRBV2; cdr3_aa: ASSEAVVMGALSGNTIY
d_call: .; v_call: TRBV7-9; cdr3_aa: ASSYPDSLGYT
d_call: TRBD1; v_call: TRBV7-3; cdr3_aa: ASSGTGDEAF
d_call: .; v_call: TRBV11-3; cdr3_aa: ASSSGIKWAQGSTDTQY
d_call: .; v_call: TRBV4-2; cdr3_aa: ASSPGVNSYEQY
d_call: TRBD1; v_call: TRBV5-1; cdr3_aa: ASSSPQGALTDTQY
d_call: .; v_call: TRBV27; cdr3_aa: ASSDSTNTEAF
d_call: TRBD1; v_call: TRBV6-5; cdr3_aa: ASSYDGQGNSPLH
d_call: .; v_call: TRBV5-1; cdr3_aa: ASSTVGAQATNTGELF
d_call: TRBD2; v_call: TRBV15; cdr3_aa: ATSLAGEPYEQY
d_call: .; v_call: TRBV18; cdr3_aa: ASSPQSGGDQPQH
d_call: .; v_call: TRBV20-1; cdr3_aa: SASGRIEAF